A selection of T cell receptor beta chains follows, all from one sample in a study of cytomegalovirus exposure and HLA in healthy donors. Clones were sequenced by immunoSEQ multiplex PCR, and TCRdb holds only the in-frame ones, with some missing. This table has approximately 100,000 clones, 73% appearing once. The sample comprised PBMCs. These TCRs come from a middle-aged man in good health and CMV-seronegative. Each CDR3 is given with its conserved first and last residue.

V gene	J gene	CDR3 protein
TRBV19	TRBJ1-2	CASSIDSPYGYTF
TRBV30	TRBJ2-1	CAWSVPRQGFPFF
TRBV4-3	TRBJ2-7	CASSQEPTSGSVYEQYF
TRBV4-1	TRBJ1-5	CASSQDSRVGGNQPQHF
TRBV4-3	TRBJ2-1	CASSQGQGSYNEQFF
TRBV5-1	TRBJ1-2	CASSLDSRNYGYTF
TRBV6-5	TRBJ1-2	CASSTGQLYGYTF
TRBV7-8	TRBJ2-7	CASSLVTGGPHREQYF
TRBV11-2	TRBJ2-2	CASSLDLGSGGIGELFF
TRBV27	TRBJ2-2	CASSLGVGGGLTGELFF
TRBV4-1	TRBJ1-6	CASRLDRDSPLHF
TRBV5-1	TRBJ2-5	CASSPINGPRGETQYF
TRBV6-5	TRBJ1-5	CASSYSEGQPQHF
TRBV5-4	TRBJ2-7	CASSLQTGGLFNEQYF
TRBV7-6	TRBJ2-7	CASSTRTSGDDEQYF
TRBV6-1	TRBJ2-1	CASSANRGDEQFF
TRBV4-3	TRBJ2-3	CASSQDRTSGGLAGTDTQYF
TRBV7-9	TRBJ1-1	CSSSLVRGVTEAFF
TRBV7-8	TRBJ1-5	CASSLVQGSQPQHF
TRBV4-3	TRBJ1-4	CASSQDWFEGKEKLFF
TRBV15	TRBJ2-6	CATSRGGAGANVLTF
TRBV4-1	TRBJ1-4	CASSQGPGTGSLFREKLFF
TRBV5-4	TRBJ2-5	CASRIQGAWEQYF
TRBV28	TRBJ2-1	CASSRGQLKEQFF
TRBV5-1	TRBJ2-2	CAGQTLPNTGELFF
TRBV27	TRBJ2-4	CASSTSTASAKNIQYF
TRBV7-2	TRBJ1-6	CASRPTGTDNSPLHF